This is a list of T cell receptor beta chains from one sample in a study of glioma-infiltrating T cells after dendritic cell vaccination. Measured with immunoSEQ multiplex PCR; TCRdb has only the in-frame clones, and not every one. This table has about 65,000 clones, approximately 86% appearing once. This sample comprised blood, obtained after dendritic cell vaccination. All receptors derive from a human donor with glioblastoma. CDR3s include the opening cysteine and the closing phenylalanine or tryptophan. D genes are given only for firm matches. Size is omitted from some rows. Given values are once, few, many or a class for expanded clones.

size | D | J | V | DNA | CDR3
. | . | TRBJ1-2 | TRBV11-2 | TGTGCCAGCAGCTTAGAGCGGGGAGCCTATGGCTACACCTTC | CASSLERGAYGYTF
. | TRBD2 | TRBJ2-2 | TRBV12-5 | TGTGCTAGTGGTCGCGGGGGGGGCGCAAACGGGGAGCTGTTTTTT | CASGRGGGANGELFF
. | TRBD2 | TRBJ2-2 | TRBV4-2 | TGTGCCAGCAGCCAAGGCGGGAGCTGGACCGGGGAGCTGTTTTTT | CASSQGGSWTGELFF
. | TRBD1 | TRBJ2-5 | TRBV19 | TGTGCCAGTAGTATAGGGGGACAGTCAGGGGAGACCCAGTACTTC | CASSIGGQSGETQYF
. | TRBD2 | TRBJ2-6 | TRBV5-4 | TGTGCCAGCAGCTTGGATGCGGGGGCTGGGGCCAACGTCCTGACTTTC | CASSLDAGAGANVLTF
once | . | TRBJ2-1 | TRBV18 | TGTGCCAGCTCACCTACGATCGAAGGGGACAATGAGCAGTTCTTC | CASSPTIEGDNEQFF
once | . | TRBJ1-5 | TRBV18 | TGTGCCAGCTCGGGCCGCGTTCTCAATCAGCCCCAGCATTTT | CASSGRVLNQPQHF
. | TRBD1 | TRBJ2-7 | TRBV30 | TGTGCCTGGAGCGATGACAGGGGCGAGCAGTACTTC | CAWSDDRGEQYF
. | TRBD2 | TRBJ2-1 | TRBV6-5 | TGTGCCAGCAGTTTTCCGGGACTAGCGTCGAATGAGCAGTTCTTC | CASSFPGLASNEQFF
. | . | TRBJ1-1 | TRBV21-1 | TGTGCCAGCAGTAGCGTGGGTGACACTGAAGCTTTCTTT | CASSSVGDTEAFF
. | . | TRBJ2-7 | TRBV10-2 | TGCGCCAGCCAAGAAGGGGGTATTCCCTACGAGCAGTACTTC | CASQEGGIPYEQYF
. | TRBD2 | TRBJ2-7 | TRBV7-9 | TGTGCCAGCAGCCCCCCGACGGGAGGCACCTACGAGCAGTACTTC | CASSPPTGGTYEQYF